This entry is about one T cell receptor beta chain. The CDR3 is made up of 14 amino acids. Unmatched junction bases numbered 5, after V lost 5 bases and J lost 2 bases. Germline V lookup: CDR1 MNHEY, CDR2 SVGAGI. The repertoire was sequenced with immunoSEQ multiplex PCR; TCRdb's copy has only in-frame clones and lacks some. The sample shows about 88,000 clones, 85% to 95% of them seen only once. The data derive from a study of PD-L1 blockade in urothelial cancer. Study-wide context: Blood samples had a median of roughly 140,000 T cells.

The V call is TRBV6-5, the J call TRBJ2-7; TRBD2 matches 8 bases. Here the sequenced sample was PBMCs, taken around atezolizumab (anti-PD-L1) treatment. This clonotype was obtained from a man aged 55 to 70 with urothelial cancer. The CDR3 is CASSNSGTTYEQYF. As DNA, the CDR3 is TGTGCCAGCAGTAATAGCGGGACCACCTACGAGCAGTACTTC.